The sample holds a few counts of the clone carrying this TCR beta chain. Antigen unknown. Diagnosis of hyperthyroidism was new in patients aged 18 to 65, and its duration was under 2 months. The data belong to a study of T cells in Graves' hyperthyroidism and ophthalmopathy. Study findings and constraints: A model of 13 V-J pairs discriminated ophthalmopathy from stable hyperthyroidism.

Amplification of TCR beta CDR3 regions was performed using RNA transcripts as template. The TCR CDR3 was amplified in a first-round RT-PCR using the HTBI primer set. In TCRdb, the multiplex PCR reads were re-called with MiXCR into one record per CDR3 protein. Found here are 800,000 or so distinct CDR3 sequences, roughly 37% of them singletons; the top ten hold about 8.9%. The source material was blood. This receptor was identified in a man aged 18 to 29 with Graves' hyperthyroidism.

The CDR3 sequence is CASSPERSRGLDNGYTF. The CDR3 coding sequence is TGTGCCAGCAGCCCAGAGCGTTCCAGGGGGCTAGACAATGGCTACACCTTC. The J gene is TRBJ1-2, the V gene TRBV7-9, with 8 bases lining up with TRBD1. This CDR3 has 17 amino acids. Germline V gene sequence: CDR1 SEHNR, CDR2 FQNEAQ (reference sequence). Germline trimming cut 5 bases from V and 6 bases from J; bases unmatched to any gene: 17.